This is a list of T cell receptor beta chains from one sample in a study of shared clonotypes between healthy human individuals. Generated by immunoSEQ multiplex PCR, the TCRdb table keeps only in-frame clones and is missing some. The table shows hundreds of thousands of clones, with approximately 96% occurring only once. Sequencing was done on a sample of naive CD8+ T cells sorted from blood. The receptors derive from a woman in her twenties or thirties in good health. CDR3s leave out the opening cysteine and the closing phenylalanine or tryptophan. The size field is filled for only some rows; it gives once, few, many or a size class.

length: 13
J: TRBJ2-7
size: .
V: TRBV27
CDR3: ASSLTGTGTYEQY

length: 16
J: TRBJ2-3
size: .
V: TRBV11-3
CDR3: ASSLVFLAGDSTDTQY

length: 10
J: .
size: .
V: TRBV9
CDR3: ASSGTTHEQY

length: 13
J: TRBJ2-7
size: .
V: TRBV27
CDR3: ASSLGYSDSYEQY

length: 14
J: TRBJ2-7
size: .
V: TRBV4-2
CDR3: ASSQTTSVASYEQY

length: 12
J: TRBJ2-7
size: .
V: TRBV10-1
CDR3: ASSPDRGSYEQY

length: 11
J: TRBJ1-5
size: .
V: TRBV28
CDR3: ASSFPGIQPQH

length: 12
J: TRBJ2-5
size: once
V: TRBV30
CDR3: AWRLSGSYETQY

length: 9
J: TRBJ2-7
size: .
V: TRBV30
CDR3: ASGVVSEQY

length: 12
J: TRBJ1-2
size: .
V: TRBV29-1
CDR3: SVVRVLTWDGYT

length: 12
J: TRBJ1-1
size: .
V: TRBV27
CDR3: ASSPGLGNTEAF

length: 14
J: TRBJ2-3
size: .
V: TRBV2
CDR3: ASSEYREVGTDTQY

length: 11
J: TRBJ1-4
size: .
V: TRBV6-5
CDR3: ASSQQGDEKLF

length: 11
J: TRBJ2-1
size: .
V: TRBV30
CDR3: AWNRVSYNEQF

length: 14
J: TRBJ2-3
size: .
V: TRBV7-8
CDR3: ASSLWDSLVADTQY

length: 17
J: TRBJ2-1
size: .
V: TRBV7-8
CDR3: ASSLAPRQGLLAANEQF

length: 10
J: TRBJ1-1
size: .
V: TRBV5-5
CDR3: ASSLGLNEAF

length: 12
J: TRBJ2-7
size: .
V: TRBV10-3
CDR3: AISEVGGSYEQY

length: 13
J: TRBJ2-7
size: .
V: TRBV13
CDR3: ASSPRSNPLLEQY

length: 14
J: TRBJ2-7
size: .
V: TRBV6-5
CDR3: ASSYSTGTTTYEQY

length: 11
J: TRBJ2-7
size: .
V: TRBV27
CDR3: ASSLGQDYEQY

length: 12
J: TRBJ1-1
size: .
V: TRBV7-9
CDR3: ASSQNTGNTEAF

length: 13
J: TRBJ1-1
size: .
V: TRBV15
CDR3: ATSEERLENTEAF

length: 13
J: TRBJ2-7
size: .
V: TRBV5-4
CDR3: ASSLGLALSLEQY

length: 11
J: TRBJ2-3
size: .
V: TRBV7-9
CDR3: ASLSLAQDTQY

length: 14
J: TRBJ2-3
size: .
V: TRBV6-6
CDR3: ASSYGVAASTDTQY

length: 12
J: TRBJ1-5
size: .
V: TRBV6-4
CDR3: ASSGRTANQPQH

length: 11
J: TRBJ1-5
size: .
V: TRBV6-6
CDR3: ASSFLEGQPQH

length: 8
J: TRBJ2-1
size: .
V: TRBV20-1
CDR3: SARLAEQF

length: 11
J: TRBJ1-3
size: once
V: TRBV27
CDR3: ASSLGSLDTIY

length: 12
J: TRBJ2-7
size: .
V: TRBV11-2
CDR3: ASSLDGGGYEQY

length: 11
J: TRBJ1-1
size: once
V: TRBV2
CDR3: ASRNWVNTEAF

length: 13
J: TRBJ1-4
size: .
V: TRBV7-9
CDR3: ASSLGAGVGEKLF

length: 11
J: TRBJ2-1
size: .
V: TRBV27
CDR3: ASWRLVDNEQF

length: 11
J: TRBJ2-7
size: .
V: TRBV10-3
CDR3: AIRSPGVHEQY